This T cell receptor beta chain was recovered during a study of T cells in Graves' hyperthyroidism and ophthalmopathy. Whole-study findings and limits: Most thyroid clonotypes that were expanded above 0.001 also turned up in blood.

From RNA transcripts, TCR beta CDR3 regions were amplified. TCR CDR3 underwent first-round RT-PCR with the HTBI primer set. Each CDR3 protein is one row after TCRdb ran MiXCR on the multiplex PCR reads. The data contain 690,000 or so distinct CDR3 sequences, over 15% of them singletons. A few counts support this clonotype. The antigen is unknown. Blood dates from first hyperthyroidism diagnosis, before any ophthalmopathy symptoms. This CDR3 spans 14 amino acids. Trimming took off 3 bases at V and 7 bases at J, with 15 bases between the two ends. Germline CDR1 is MGHDK and CDR2 is SYGVNS. The receptor was derived from a woman between 50 and 59 years old with Graves' hyperthyroidism that later progressed to Graves' ophthalmopathy. This chain joins TRBV25-1 and TRBJ1-2; D remains unclear. The specimen sequenced was blood. Written as DNA, the CDR3 is TGTGCCAGCAGTGAGTCGACTGACCTAATTGGCTACACCTTC. Translated: CASSESTDLIGYTF.